The following is a T cell receptor (beta chain) sequence with its context. Patients with autoimmune history or systemic immunosuppression were excluded. The germline CDR1 and CDR2 sequences are MGHRA and YSYEKL. The length of the CDR3 is 14 residues. The ends were cut back, 0 bases at V and 5 bases at J, with 8 bases in the middle. The data were taken from a study of OX40 agonist ivuxolimab in advanced cancers. Study in general: Cohort: approximately 79% men, mean age around 55, aged about 20 to 90. Prior therapy, whether anti-PD-1, anti-PD-L1 or anti-CTLA-4, was allowed, and about 40% had some.

Clones were read by immunoSEQ multiplex PCR, and TCRdb kept only the in-frame ones, dropping some. The sample includes 92,000 or so clones, more than 80% seen only once; the top ten take about 7.2%. The chain employs TRBV4-1 and TRBJ1-3, with D unresolved. The clonotype was recovered from an adult with an advanced solid tumor such as melanoma, head and neck, liver or kidney cancer. The sample was CD4+ or CD8+ T cells sorted from blood, taken in a trial of the OX40 agonist ivuxolimab. As DNA, the CDR3 is TGCGCCAGCAGCCAAGACGGGTTCCGAAACACCATATATTTT. Encoded protein: CASSQDGFRNTIYF.